This T cell receptor beta chain was found in a study of blood T cell repertoires in COVID-19. Study-wide context: Samples representing acute and convalescent COVID-19 were sourced from the United States, Italy and Spain. The cDNA or gDNA used as material had been derived from T cells, B-cell-depleted T cells, or PBMCs.

Seattle researchers signed up patients amid active infection and tracked them longitudinally. This clone came up a few times. In the authors' workflow: Amplification from reference gene primers served as the basis for estimated nucleated cell counts. The assay was immunoSEQ multiplex PCR, and TCRdb's table has in-frame clones only and misses some. From that table come the V and J calls and clone size; the DNA was used to work out D and trimming. The repertoire holds 150,000 to 200,000 clones, with roughly four fifths as singletons. The sequence derives from a woman aged 70-85 years with COVID-19, enrolled during active disease. The sequenced sample consisted of peripheral blood.

The CDR3 region is CASSDQGPHTEAFF. CDR3 nucleotides: TGTGCCAGCAGTGACCAGGGTCCCCACACTGAAGCTTTCTTT. This chain links TRBV6-1 with TRBJ1-1; a weak D match, TRBD1 (5 bases). The germline gives CDR1 MNHNS, CDR2 SASEGT. This CDR3 region has 14 residues. V lost 3 bases and J lost 3, with 11 bases in between.